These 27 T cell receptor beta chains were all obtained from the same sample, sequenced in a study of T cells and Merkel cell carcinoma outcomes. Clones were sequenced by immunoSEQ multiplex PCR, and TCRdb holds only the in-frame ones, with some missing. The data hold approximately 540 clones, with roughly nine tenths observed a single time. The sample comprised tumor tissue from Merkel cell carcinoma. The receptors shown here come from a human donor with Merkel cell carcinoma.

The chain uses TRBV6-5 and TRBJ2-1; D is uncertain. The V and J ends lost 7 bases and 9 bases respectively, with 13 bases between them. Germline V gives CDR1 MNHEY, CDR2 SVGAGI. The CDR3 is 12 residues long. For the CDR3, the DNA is TGTGCCAGCACCCCCCGATCTGGTGAGCAGTTCTTC. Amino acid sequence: CASTPRSGEQFF.

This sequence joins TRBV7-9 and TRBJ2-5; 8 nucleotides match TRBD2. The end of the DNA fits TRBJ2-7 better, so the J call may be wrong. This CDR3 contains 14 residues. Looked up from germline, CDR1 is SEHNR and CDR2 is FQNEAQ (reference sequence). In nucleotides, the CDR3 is TGTGCCAGCAGCGTTAGCGGGGTTACCTACGAGCAGTACTTC. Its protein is CASSVSGVTYEQYF.

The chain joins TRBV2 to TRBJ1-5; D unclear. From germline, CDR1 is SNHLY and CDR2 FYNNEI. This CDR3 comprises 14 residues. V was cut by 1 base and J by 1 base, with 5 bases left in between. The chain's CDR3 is CASSEVQSNQPQHF. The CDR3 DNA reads TGTGCCAGCAGTGAAGTACAGAGCAATCAGCCCCAGCATTTT.

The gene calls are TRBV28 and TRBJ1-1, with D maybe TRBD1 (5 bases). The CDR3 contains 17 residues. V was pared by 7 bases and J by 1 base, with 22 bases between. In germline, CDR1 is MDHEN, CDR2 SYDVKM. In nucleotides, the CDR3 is TGTGCCAGCAACCCCCCAGCTCGGGGGATAAGGAACACTGAAGCTTTCTTT. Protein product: CASNPPARGIRNTEAFF.

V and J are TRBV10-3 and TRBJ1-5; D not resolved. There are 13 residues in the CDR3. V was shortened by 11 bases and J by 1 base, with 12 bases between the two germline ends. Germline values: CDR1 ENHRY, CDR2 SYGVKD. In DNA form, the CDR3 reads TGTGCCTCTGCGTTGGGCAGCAATCAGCCCCAGCATTTT. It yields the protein CASALGSNQPQHF.

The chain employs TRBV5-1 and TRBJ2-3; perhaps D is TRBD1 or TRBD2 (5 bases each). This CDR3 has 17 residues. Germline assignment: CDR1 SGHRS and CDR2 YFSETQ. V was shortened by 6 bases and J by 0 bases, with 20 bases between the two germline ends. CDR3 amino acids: CASKGTDGRSSTDTQYF. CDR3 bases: TGCGCCAGCAAGGGGACGGACGGGCGGTCTAGCACAGATACGCAGTATTTT.

CDR3 sequence (DNA): TGTGCCAGCGGGGCGGGGTGGAACTCCTACAATGAGCAGTTCTTC. Translated, it gives CASGAGWNSYNEQFF. The genes are TRBV11-3 and TRBJ2-1, with D possibly TRBD2 on 6 matching bases. From germline, CDR1 is SGHNT and CDR2 YENEEA. The ends were cut back, 8 bases at V and 0 bases at J, with 14 bases in the middle. The CDR3 runs to 15 residues.

Here the CDR3 DNA reads TGTGCCAGCAGCTTGTTCGGAGGCTGGGAGGGCACAGATACGCAGTATTTT. It encodes CASSLFGGWEGTDTQYF. This chain connects TRBV11-3 to TRBJ2-3, with a tentative D call TRBD2 (6 bases). The CDR3 has 17 residues. Trimming stripped 3 bases from V and 1 base from J, with 17 bases between. Germline CDR1 reads SGHNT; CDR2 reads YENEEA.

CDR3 DNA sequence: TGTGCCACCAGCAGAGTCCTACAGGCCCTCGGGCAGCCCCAGCATTTT. This sequence encodes CATSRVLQALGQPQHF. The rearrangement uses TRBV15 and TRBJ1-5; a possible D gene is TRBD1 (5 bases). Trimming shortened V by 1 base and J by 7 bases, and 17 bases separated the two germline ends. This CDR3 is built from 16 residues. Germline CDR1 and CDR2: LNHNV and YYDKDF (reference sequence).

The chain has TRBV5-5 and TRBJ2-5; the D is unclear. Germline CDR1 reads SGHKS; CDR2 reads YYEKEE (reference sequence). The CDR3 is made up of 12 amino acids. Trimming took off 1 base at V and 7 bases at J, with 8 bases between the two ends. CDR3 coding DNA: TGTGCCAGCAGCTTGTTTGACGGGACCCAGTACTTC. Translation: CASSLFDGTQYF.

The CDR3 DNA is TGTGCCAGCAGCCCTCCAGCGGGGGCCCCAGATACGCAGTATTTT. It specifies CASSPPAGAPDTQYF. The chain recombines TRBV9 with TRBJ2-3; 8 bases map to TRBD2. CDR3 size: 15 residues. Germline CDR1 SGDLS, CDR2 YYNGEE. V trimming: 4 bases; J trimming: 4 bases; junction bases outside the gene matches: 8.

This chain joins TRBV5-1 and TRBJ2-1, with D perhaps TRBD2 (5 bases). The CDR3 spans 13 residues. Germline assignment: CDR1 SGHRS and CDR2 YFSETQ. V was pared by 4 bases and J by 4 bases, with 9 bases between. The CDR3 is CASSQPGYNEQFF. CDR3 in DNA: TGCGCCAGCAGCCAACCGGGATACAATGAGCAGTTCTTC.

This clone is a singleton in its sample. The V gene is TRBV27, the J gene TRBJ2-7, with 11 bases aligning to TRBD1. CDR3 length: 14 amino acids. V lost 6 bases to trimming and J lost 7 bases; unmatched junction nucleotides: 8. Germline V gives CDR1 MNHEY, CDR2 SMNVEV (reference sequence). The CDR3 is CASSPDRGRWEQYF. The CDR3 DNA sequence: TGTGCCAGCAGCCCGGACAGGGGGCGCTGGGAGCAGTACTTC.

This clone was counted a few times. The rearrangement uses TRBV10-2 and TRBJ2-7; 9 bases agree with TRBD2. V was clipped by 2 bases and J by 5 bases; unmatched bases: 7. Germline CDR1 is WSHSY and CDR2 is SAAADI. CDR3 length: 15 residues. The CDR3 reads CASSEGVAGAHEQYF. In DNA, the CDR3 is TGCGCCAGCAGTGAGGGGGTAGCGGGGGCCCACGAGCAGTACTTC.

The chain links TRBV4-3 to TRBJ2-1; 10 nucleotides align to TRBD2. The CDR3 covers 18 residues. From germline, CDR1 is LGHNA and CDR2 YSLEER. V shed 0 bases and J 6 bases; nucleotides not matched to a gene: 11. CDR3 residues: CASSQDYSGGTITNEQFF. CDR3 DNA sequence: TGCGCCAGCAGCCAAGATTATAGCGGGGGGACTATAACCAATGAGCAGTTCTTC.

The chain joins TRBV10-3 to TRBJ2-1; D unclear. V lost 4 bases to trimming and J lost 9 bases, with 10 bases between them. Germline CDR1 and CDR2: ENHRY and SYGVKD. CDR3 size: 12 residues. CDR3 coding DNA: TGTGCCATCAGTGCTTTAAGTTTTGAGCAGTTCTTC. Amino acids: CAISALSFEQFF.

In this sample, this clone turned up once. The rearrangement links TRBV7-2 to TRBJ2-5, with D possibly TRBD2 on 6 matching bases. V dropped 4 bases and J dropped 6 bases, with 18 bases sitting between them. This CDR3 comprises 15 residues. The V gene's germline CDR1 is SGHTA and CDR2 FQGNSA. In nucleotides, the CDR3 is TGTGCCAGCAGCTCCCTGGGGGAGGTGGGCAAGACCCAGTACTTC. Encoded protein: CASSSLGEVGKTQYF.

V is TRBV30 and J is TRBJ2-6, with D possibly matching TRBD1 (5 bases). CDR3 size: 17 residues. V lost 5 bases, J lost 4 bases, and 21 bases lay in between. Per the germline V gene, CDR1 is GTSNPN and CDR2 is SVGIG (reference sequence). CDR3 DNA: TGTGCCTGGGACTCCTCTGAGCAGGGTAAAGGGGCCAACGTCCTGACTTTC. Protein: CAWDSSEQGKGANVLTF.

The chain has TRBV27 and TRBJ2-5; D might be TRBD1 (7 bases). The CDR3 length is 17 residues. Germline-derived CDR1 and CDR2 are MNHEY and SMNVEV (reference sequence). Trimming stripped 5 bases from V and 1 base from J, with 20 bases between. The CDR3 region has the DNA TGTGCCAGCAGTCCCTTCGGAGGGGGCATGCTCCAAGAGACCCAGTACTTC. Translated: CASSPFGGGMLQETQYF.

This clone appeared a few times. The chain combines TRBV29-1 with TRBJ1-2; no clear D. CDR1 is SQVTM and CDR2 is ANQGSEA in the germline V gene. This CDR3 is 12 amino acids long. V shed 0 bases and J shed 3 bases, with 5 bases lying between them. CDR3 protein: CSVEDLDYGYTF. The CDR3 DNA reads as TGCAGCGTTGAAGATCTGGACTATGGCTACACCTTC.

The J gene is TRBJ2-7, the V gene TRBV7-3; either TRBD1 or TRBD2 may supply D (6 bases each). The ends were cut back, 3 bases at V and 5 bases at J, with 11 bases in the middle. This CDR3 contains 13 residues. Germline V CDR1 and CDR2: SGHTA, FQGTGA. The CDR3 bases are TGTGCCAGCAGCTTCGGGGGCGGAGACGAGCAGTACTTC. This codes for CASSFGGGDEQYF.

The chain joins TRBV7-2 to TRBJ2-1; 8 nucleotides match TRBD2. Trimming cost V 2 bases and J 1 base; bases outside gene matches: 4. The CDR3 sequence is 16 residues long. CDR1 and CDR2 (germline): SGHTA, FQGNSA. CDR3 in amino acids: CASSLRSGGSYNEQFF. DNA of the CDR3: TGTGCCAGCAGCTTAAGGAGCGGGGGTTCCTACAATGAGCAGTTCTTC.

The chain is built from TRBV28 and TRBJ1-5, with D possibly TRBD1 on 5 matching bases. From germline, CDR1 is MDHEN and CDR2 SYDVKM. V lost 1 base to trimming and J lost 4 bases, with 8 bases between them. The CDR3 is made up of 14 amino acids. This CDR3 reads CASSLSTVNQPQHF. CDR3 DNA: TGTGCCAGCAGTTTATCGACAGTTAATCAGCCCCAGCATTTT.

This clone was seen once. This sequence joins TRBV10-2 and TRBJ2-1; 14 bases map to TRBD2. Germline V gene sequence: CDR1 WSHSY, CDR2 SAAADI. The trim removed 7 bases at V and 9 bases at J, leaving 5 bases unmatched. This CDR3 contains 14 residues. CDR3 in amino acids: CASKGLAGDREQFF. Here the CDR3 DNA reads TGCGCCAGCAAGGGACTAGCGGGAGATCGTGAGCAGTTCTTC.

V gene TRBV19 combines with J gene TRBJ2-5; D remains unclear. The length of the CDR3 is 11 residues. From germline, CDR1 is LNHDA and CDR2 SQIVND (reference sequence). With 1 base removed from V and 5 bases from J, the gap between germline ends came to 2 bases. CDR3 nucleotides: TGTGCCAGTAGTATAGCGGAGACCCAGTACTTC. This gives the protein CASSIAETQYF.

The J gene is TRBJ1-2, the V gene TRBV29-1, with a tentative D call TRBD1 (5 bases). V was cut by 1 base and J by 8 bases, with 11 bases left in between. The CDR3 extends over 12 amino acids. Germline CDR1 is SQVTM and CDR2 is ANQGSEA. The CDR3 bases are TGCAGCGTTGAAGGGCAGACAGACGGCTACACCTTC. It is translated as CSVEGQTDGYTF.

The chain's CDR3 is CASSPRQGNSPLHF. CDR3 in DNA: TGCGCCAGCAGCCCTCGACAGGGGAATTCACCCCTCCACTTT. The V call is TRBV4-1, the J call TRBJ1-6, with 8 bases that match TRBD1. In germline, CDR1 is MGHRA, CDR2 YSYEKL. The CDR3 spans 14 residues. The V and J ends lost 4 bases and 7 bases, in that order; junction bases with no gene match: 3.